The 5 T cell receptor beta chains listed next were all sequenced from one sample in a study of blood T cell repertoires in COVID-19. Profiled with immunoSEQ multiplex PCR; TCRdb holds only in-frame clones, not every one. Of 40,000 to 55,000 clones detected, 65% to 85% appear once; the ten largest clones hold 5.2%. The sequenced sample consisted of peripheral blood. Every receptor here comes from a human donor in a cohort sampled during active COVID-19.

This clone was seen more than once but under ten times. V and J are TRBV9 and TRBJ1-6; D is undetermined. V shed 1 base and J shed 11 bases, with 13 bases lying between them. The CDR3 loop spans 14 amino acids. Germline V gene data show CDR1 as SGDLS and CDR2 as YYNGEE. The CDR3 DNA reads TGTGCCAGCAGCGTATTTAGTTCCACCACACCCCTCCACTTT. The encoded protein is CASSVFSSTTPLHF.

The rearrangement uses TRBV5-1 and TRBJ2-1; D possibly corresponds to TRBD1 (5 bases). V lost 4 bases, J lost 5 bases, and 10 bases lay in between. This CDR3 contains 13 residues. Germline V lookup: CDR1 SGHRS, CDR2 YFSETQ. The CDR3 loop is CASSKTVDNEQFF. The CDR3 DNA follows: TGCGCCAGCAGCAAGACAGTCGACAATGAGCAGTTCTTC.

The chain uses TRBV30 and TRBJ2-3; possibly TRBD1 for D (5 bases). In germline, CDR1 is GTSNPN, CDR2 SVGIG (reference sequence). CDR3 length equals 14 residues. Trimming took off 5 bases at V and 1 base at J, with 13 bases between the two ends. The CDR3 protein is CAWALGAGTDTQYF. The CDR3 region has the DNA TGTGCCTGGGCCCTAGGGGCTGGCACAGATACGCAGTATTTT.

The J gene is TRBJ1-3, the V gene TRBV6-6, with a tentative D call TRBD1 (6 bases). The CDR3 runs 15 residues. Germline CDR1 is MNHNY and CDR2 is SVGAGI (reference sequence). The ends were cut back, 0 bases at V and 9 bases at J, with 15 bases in the middle. CDR3 in DNA: TGTGCCAGCAGTTACTCACAGACAGGCGAGGGCACCATATATTTT. It encodes CASSYSQTGEGTIYF.

This clone was picked up one time. This chain links TRBV4-1 with TRBJ2-7; a possible D gene is TRBD2 (6 bases). This CDR3 has 13 residues. Trimming removed 7 bases at V and 4 bases at J, with 14 bases between. Germline V CDR1 and CDR2: MGHRA, YSYEKL. The CDR3 is CASKAGFEYEQYF. The CDR3 DNA sequence: TGCGCCAGCAAGGCGGGGTTTGAGTACGAGCAGTACTTC.